The TCR beta chain under discussion was sequenced for a study of human T cells and chemical hapten exposure. Whole-study context: Slight differences in pooled library volume were the main source of varying TCR yields across samples. General study results and limits: Expanded TCRs were compared with controls, and the expanded TCRs formed significantly more large CDR3 similarity clusters. Among TCRs, those above 1 in 1000 frequency were unaffected by DPC sensitization.

What the library attached to individual cDNA molecules were unique molecular identifiers. One entry per CDR3 protein, called by TCRdb with MiXCR from the RACE reads. The sample carries some 89,000 distinct CDR3 sequences, roughly 10% recorded once. The time point was: patch test 2, 6 weeks after DPC sensitization. The sample's treatment: therapeutic diphenylcyclopropenone sensitization with weekly scalp DPC. The CDR3 is made up of 13 amino acids. V lost 2 bases and J lost 6, with 10 bases in between. Germline-derived CDR1 and CDR2 are LNHDA and SQIVND (reference sequence). In this sample, this clonotype turned up many times. Its specificity is not known.

The TCR sequence derives from a woman younger than 45 with alopecia areata. Some clones in this sample may be carry-over from other donors' samples. This rearrangement joins TRBV19 to TRBJ1-2, with unresolved D. The sample here was whole blood, taken in connection with sensitization to the hapten diphenylcyclopropenone (DPC). CDR3 nucleotide sequence: TGTGCCAGTAGTATACAGGCTTCAGATGGCTACACCTTC. Encoded protein: CASSIQASDGYTF.